Below, 8 T cell receptor beta chains from the same sample are listed, as sequenced in a study of blood T cell repertoires in COVID-19 (TCRdb year 2020). The library was produced with the immunoSEQ multiplex PCR assay. Not all clones reach the TCRdb copy of this immuneACCESS table, which keeps in-frame sequences only. Checked studies attribute under half of the gap to unresolved V genes and leave the rest unexplained. The sample table contains approximately 210,000 clones; only one count was recorded for about 83% of them. The ten largest clonotypes hold 2% to 3% of the sample. The material sequenced was peripheral blood. The receptor source for this set is a woman aged 40 to 55 with active or convalescent COVID-19.

In its sample, this clone was seen a few times. The rearrangement joins TRBV29-1 to TRBJ2-3; 7 nucleotides line up with TRBD2. Unmatched junction bases numbered 11, after V lost 6 bases and J lost 2 bases. The V gene's germline CDR1 is SQVTM and CDR2 ANQGSEA. This CDR3 has 15 residues. CDR3 DNA sequence: TGCAGCGTCCACCCCGCCAGCGGGAACACAGATACGCAGTATTTT. Encoded protein: CSVHPASGNTDTQYF.

This chain connects TRBV11-2 to TRBJ2-1; D is ambiguous. This CDR3 has 14 amino acids. Germline V gene sequence: CDR1 SGHAT, CDR2 FQNNGV. V was shortened by 5 bases and J by 1 base, with 9 bases between the two germline ends. The CDR3 DNA is TGTGCCAGCAGCGCTAGGCAGTCCTACAATGAGCAGTTCTTC. Its translation is CASSARQSYNEQFF.

This chain connects TRBV20-1 to TRBJ2-3; 9 bases are shared with TRBD2. In germline, CDR1 is DFQATT, CDR2 SNEGSKA (reference sequence). This CDR3 is 17 amino acids long. The J segment lost 0 bases and the V segment lost 3 bases, leaving 10 bases of the junction unmatched. The CDR3, as DNA: TGCAGTGCTAGTCCCCTGGGACTAGCCCACAGCACAGATACGCAGTATTTT. This translates into CSASPLGLAHSTDTQYF.

The rearrangement uses TRBV5-1 and TRBJ2-7; 11 bases align to TRBD2. Looked up from germline, CDR1 is SGHRS and CDR2 is YFSETQ. This CDR3 has 16 residues. Unmatched junction bases numbered 8, after V lost 3 bases and J lost 3 bases. The CDR3 DNA is TGCGCCAGCAGCTCCTTAGGGACTAGCGGATACTACGAGCAGTACTTC. This gives the protein CASSSLGTSGYYEQYF.

The chain carries TRBV5-6 and TRBJ1-1, with TRBD1 matching over 10 bases. CDR3 length equals 17 residues. The J segment lost 3 bases and the V segment lost 5 bases, leaving 13 bases of the junction unmatched. The V gene's germline CDR1 is SGHDT and CDR2 YYEEEE. CDR3 in DNA: TGTGCCAGCAGTCCGGACAGGGGGGCCACCAGATACACTGAAGCTTTCTTT. The encoded protein is CASSPDRGATRYTEAFF.

The chain combines TRBV19 with TRBJ2-7; D is possibly TRBD1 (6 bases). This CDR3 is built from 14 residues. Trimming removed 3 bases from V and 0 bases from J, with 9 bases in between. Germline values: CDR1 LNHDA, CDR2 SQIVND (reference sequence). This CDR3 reads CASSITGSSYEQYF. In DNA form, the CDR3 reads TGTGCCAGTAGTATTACAGGGAGCTCCTACGAGCAGTACTTC.

The gene calls are TRBV28 and TRBJ1-2; 8 bases are a match to TRBD1. The V and J ends lost 4 bases and 1 base, in that order; junction bases with no gene match: 14. The CDR3 totals 18 residues. Germline values: CDR1 MDHEN, CDR2 SYDVKM. The CDR3, as DNA: TGTGCCAGCAGTTCCCCTTTAATACAGGGGGGATATAACTATGGCTACACCTTC. Residues: CASSSPLIQGGYNYGYTF.

The chain carries TRBV11-2 and TRBJ2-2; D possibly corresponds to TRBD1 (6 bases). With 4 bases removed from V and 4 bases from J, the gap between germline ends came to 13 bases. From germline, CDR1 is SGHAT and CDR2 FQNNGV. The CDR3 runs 15 residues. CDR3 sequence (DNA): TGTGCCAGCAGCTCCAACAGGGCAGCCACCGGGGAGCTGTTTTTT. Protein sequence: CASSSNRAATGELFF.